The 5 T cell receptor beta chains in this list originate from one sample, sequenced in a study of cytomegalovirus exposure and HLA in healthy donors. PCR amplification relied on 60 Vbeta primers (plus 13 Jbeta primers). Assay: immunoSEQ multiplex PCR; the TCRdb copy retains only in-frame clones and omits some. The sample lists roughly 100,000 clones; roughly 70% were seen once. Specimen: PBMCs. All receptors come from a middle-aged man in good health and CMV-seropositive.

The chain couples TRBV30 to TRBJ2-5, with 10 bases matching TRBD1. Trimming removed 3 bases from V and 5 bases from J; junction bases left unmatched: 21. Per the germline V gene, CDR1 is GTSNPN and CDR2 is SVGIG (reference sequence). This CDR3 region has 19 residues. The CDR3 DNA is TGTGCCTGGAGGTCGGGACAGGGGAACTGGCGGGAGAGTTGGGAGACCCAGTACTTC. Translated, it gives CAWRSGQGNWRESWETQYF. Using reference TRBV30 and TRBJ2-5 for the parts outside the CDR3, the full variable domain is SQTIHQWPATLVQPVGSPLSLECTVEGTSNPNLYWYRQAAGRGLQLLFYSVGIGQISSEVPQNLSASRPQDRQFILSSKKLLLSDSGFYLCAWRSGQGNWRESWETQYFGPGTRLLVL.

The chain carries TRBV13 and TRBJ2-2; no definite D call. Germline lookup yields CDR1 PRHDT and CDR2 FYEKMQ (reference sequence). Between the trimmed V and J ends, which lost 0 bases and 6 bases, there was a span of 11 bases. This CDR3 comprises 15 residues. CDR3 region: CASSLGLAAAGELFF. The CDR3, as DNA: TGTGCCAGCAGCTTAGGGCTGGCCGCGGCCGGGGAGCTGTTTTTT.

V is TRBV10-2 and J is TRBJ2-7; D is ambiguous. The CDR3 runs to 18 residues. Trimming pared 4 bases from V and 0 bases from J, leaving 22 bases between. The germline V gene has CDR1 WSHSY and CDR2 SAAADI. CDR3 DNA: TGCGCCAGCAGTGCATCCCCGCGAACCGGCGGAGACTCCTACGAGCAGTACGTC. This translates into CASSASPRTGGDSYEQYV.

J is TRBJ2-7 and V is TRBV11-2, with 10 bases aligning to TRBD2. V lost 1 base, J lost 4 bases, and 4 bases stayed unmatched. Germline V gene data show CDR1 as SGHAT and CDR2 as FQNNGV. The CDR3 extends over 15 amino acids. CDR3 residues: CASSLGTSGNYEQYV. CDR3 sequence (DNA): TGTGCCAGCAGCTTAGGGACTAGCGGAAATTACGAGCAGTACGTC.

Only a few counts were recorded for this clone. The chain is built from TRBV7-2 and TRBJ1-5, with 7 bases identical to TRBD1. The CDR3 contains 15 residues. Germline-derived CDR1 and CDR2 are SGHTA and FQGNSA. V was pared by 5 bases and J by 2 bases, with 6 bases of the junction left unmatched. The CDR3 loop reads CASSRDRVRNQPQHF. The CDR3 coding sequence is TGTGCCAGCAGCCGTGACAGGGTCCGCAATCAGCCCCAGCATTTT.